This is a list of T cell receptor beta chains from one sample in a study of immune evolution from preneoplasia to lung adenocarcinoma. Profiling relied on immunoSEQ multiplex PCR, and the TCRdb table lists in-frame clones only, not all of them. The data contain roughly 40,000 clones, less than 85% of them singletons. The sequenced sample consisted of FFPE invasive lung adenocarcinoma tissue. The receptors come from a person aged 55 to 75 with lung adenocarcinoma. CDR3s include the opening cysteine and the closing phenylalanine or tryptophan. A D gene is named only where the DNA matches it firmly. Clone sizes are given selectively: once, few, many, or a class where the clone is expanded.

D gene: -
clone size: -
J gene: TRBJ2-7
V gene: TRBV6-5
CDR3 protein: CASSQGSMTYEQYF
CDR3 DNA: TGTGCCAGCAGCCAGGGCTCGATGACTTACGAGCAGTACTTC

D gene: -
clone size: -
J gene: TRBJ2-5
V gene: TRBV5-1
CDR3 protein: CASSLGGMTAKETQYF
CDR3 DNA: TGCGCCAGCAGCTTGGGGGGAATGACCGCGAAAGAGACCCAGTACTTC

D gene: -
clone size: -
J gene: TRBJ1-1
V gene: TRBV21-1
CDR3 protein: CASSKEGGNTEAFF
CDR3 DNA: TGTGCCAGCAGCAAAGAAGGGGGGAACACTGAAGCTTTCTTT

D gene: -
clone size: -
J gene: TRBJ1-1
V gene: TRBV4-1
CDR3 protein: CASSHSPVVSENTEAFF
CDR3 DNA: TGCGCCAGCAGCCATTCCCCCGTAGTGAGTGAAAACACTGAAGCTTTCTTT

D gene: TRBD2
clone size: -
J gene: TRBJ2-1
V gene: TRBV18
CDR3 protein: CASSPRTSASTYNEQFF
CDR3 DNA: TGTGCCAGCTCACCCCGTACTAGCGCTTCGACCTACAATGAGCAGTTCTTC

D gene: -
clone size: few
J gene: TRBJ2-7
V gene: TRBV11-3
CDR3 protein: CASSIASSSYEQYF
CDR3 DNA: TGTGCCAGCAGCATAGCGTCGAGCTCCTACGAGCAGTACTTC

D gene: -
clone size: -
J gene: TRBJ1-5
V gene: TRBV5-1
CDR3 protein: CASSFGGSGGNQPQHF
CDR3 DNA: TGCGCCAGCAGCTTCGGGGGGTCCGGGGGCAATCAGCCCCAGCATTTT

D gene: -
clone size: -
J gene: TRBJ1-1
V gene: TRBV7-9
CDR3 protein: CASSPRSRVDHEAFF
CDR3 DNA: TGTGCCAGCAGCCCGAGATCCAGGGTGGACCATGAAGCTTTCTTT

D gene: TRBD1
clone size: few
J gene: TRBJ2-6
V gene: TRBV2
CDR3 protein: CASTGALSGANVLTF
CDR3 DNA: TGTGCCAGTACAGGGGCTCTCTCTGGGGCCAACGTCCTGACTTTC

D gene: -
clone size: -
J gene: TRBJ2-7
V gene: TRBV11-3
CDR3 protein: CASSFSNAIGEQYF
CDR3 DNA: TGTGCCAGCAGCTTCTCAAACGCTATCGGCGAGCAGTACTTC

D gene: -
clone size: -
J gene: TRBJ1-2
V gene: TRBV19
CDR3 protein: CASSITRDGGYTF
CDR3 DNA: TGTGCCAGTAGTATAACCAGGGACGGTGGCTACACCTTC

D gene: TRBD2
clone size: -
J gene: TRBJ2-7
V gene: TRBV19
CDR3 protein: CASSYRLAGVNEQYF
CDR3 DNA: TGTGCCAGTAGTTATCGTCTAGCGGGAGTAAACGAGCAGTACTTC

D gene: -
clone size: -
J gene: TRBJ2-5
V gene: TRBV28
CDR3 protein: CASSLPGRTYQETQYF
CDR3 DNA: TGTGCCAGCAGTCTCCCGGGACGTACATACCAAGAGACCCAGTACTTC

D gene: -
clone size: -
J gene: TRBJ2-7
V gene: TRBV7-9
CDR3 protein: CASMANHEQYF
CDR3 DNA: TGTGCCAGCATGGCGAATCACGAGCAGTACTTC

D gene: TRBD1
clone size: -
J gene: TRBJ2-7
V gene: TRBV19
CDR3 protein: CATRRRQGASDEQYF
CDR3 DNA: TGTGCCACCCGAAGACGACAGGGGGCATCCGACGAGCAGTACTTC

D gene: TRBD1
clone size: -
J gene: TRBJ2-7
V gene: TRBV6-5
CDR3 protein: CASSLSRQGLGEQYF
CDR3 DNA: TGTGCCAGCAGTCTCTCACGACAGGGGTTGGGCGAGCAGTACTTC

D gene: -
clone size: -
J gene: TRBJ1-1
V gene: TRBV7-3
CDR3 protein: CASSFDGNTEAFF
CDR3 DNA: TGTGCCAGCAGCTTTGACGGAAACACTGAAGCTTTCTTT